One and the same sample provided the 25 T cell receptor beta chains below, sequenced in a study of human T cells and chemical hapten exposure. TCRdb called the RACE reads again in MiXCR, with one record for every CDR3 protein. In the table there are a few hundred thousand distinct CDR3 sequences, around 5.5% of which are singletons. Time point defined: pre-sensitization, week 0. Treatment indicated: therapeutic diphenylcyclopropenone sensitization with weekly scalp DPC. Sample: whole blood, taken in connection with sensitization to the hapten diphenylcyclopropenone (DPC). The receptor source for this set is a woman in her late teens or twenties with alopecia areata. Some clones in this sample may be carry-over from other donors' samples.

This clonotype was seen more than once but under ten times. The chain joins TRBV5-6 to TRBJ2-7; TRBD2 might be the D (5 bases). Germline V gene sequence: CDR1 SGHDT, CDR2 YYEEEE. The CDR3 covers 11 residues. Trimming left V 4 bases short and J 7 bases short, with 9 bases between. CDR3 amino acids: CASSRTGEQYF. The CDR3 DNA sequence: TGTGCCAGCAGCCGGACGGGGGAGCAGTACTTC.

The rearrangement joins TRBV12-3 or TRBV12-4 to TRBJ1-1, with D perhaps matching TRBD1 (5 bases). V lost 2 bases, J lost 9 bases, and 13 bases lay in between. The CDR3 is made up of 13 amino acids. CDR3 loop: CASSLQGGAKAFF. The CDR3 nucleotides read TGTGCCAGCAGTTTACAGGGCGGGGCGAAAGCTTTCTTT.

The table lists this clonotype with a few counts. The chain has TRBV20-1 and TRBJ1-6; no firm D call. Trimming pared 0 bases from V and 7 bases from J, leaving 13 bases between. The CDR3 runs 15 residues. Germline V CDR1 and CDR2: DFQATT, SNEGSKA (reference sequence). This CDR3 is CSARDDEVLNSPLHF. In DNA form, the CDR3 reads TGCAGTGCTAGAGATGATGAGGTTCTCAATTCACCCCTCCACTTT.

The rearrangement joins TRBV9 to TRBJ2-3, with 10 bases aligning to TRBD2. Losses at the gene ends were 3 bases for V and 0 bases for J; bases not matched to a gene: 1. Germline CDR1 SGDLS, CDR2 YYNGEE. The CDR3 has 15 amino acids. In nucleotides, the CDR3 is TGTGCCAGCAGCGGGGGACTAGCGAGCACAGATACGCAGTATTTT. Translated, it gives CASSGGLASTDTQYF. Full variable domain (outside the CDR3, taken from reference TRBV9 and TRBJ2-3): DSGVTQTPKHLITATGQRVTLRCSPRSGDLSVYWYQQSLDQGLQFLIQYYNGEERAKGNILERFSAQQFPDLHSELNLSSLELGDSALYFCASSGGLASTDTQYFGPGTRLTVL.

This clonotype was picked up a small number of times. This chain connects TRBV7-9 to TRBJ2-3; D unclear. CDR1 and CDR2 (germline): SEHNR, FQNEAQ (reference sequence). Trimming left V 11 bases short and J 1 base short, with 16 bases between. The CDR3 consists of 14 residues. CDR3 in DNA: TGTGCCTCCTCGGTCCGGTTCGGCACAGATACGCAGTATTTT. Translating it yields CASSVRFGTDTQYF.

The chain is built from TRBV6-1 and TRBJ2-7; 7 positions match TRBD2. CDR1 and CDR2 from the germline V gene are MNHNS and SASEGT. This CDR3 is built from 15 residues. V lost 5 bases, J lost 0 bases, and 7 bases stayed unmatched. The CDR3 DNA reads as TGTGCCAGCAGTTTCGGGGGGACCAACTCCTACGAGCAGTACTTC. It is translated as CASSFGGTNSYEQYF.

CDR3 in amino acids: CASSLEQGNGANVLTF. The CDR3 DNA sequence: TGTGCCAGCAGCTTAGAACAGGGGAACGGGGCCAACGTCCTGACTTTC. The V call is TRBV13, the J call TRBJ2-6; 7 positions match TRBD1. V trimming: 1 base; J trimming: 4 bases; junction bases outside the gene matches: 4. This CDR3 region has 16 residues. CDR1 and CDR2 (germline): PRHDT, FYEKMQ (reference sequence).

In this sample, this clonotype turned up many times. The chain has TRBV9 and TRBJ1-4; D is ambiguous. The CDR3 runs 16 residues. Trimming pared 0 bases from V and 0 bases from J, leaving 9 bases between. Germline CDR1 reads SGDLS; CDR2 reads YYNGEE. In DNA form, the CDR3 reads TGTGCCAGCAGCGTAGGTGCGGATCCAACTAATGAAAAACTGTTTTTT. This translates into CASSVGADPTNEKLFF. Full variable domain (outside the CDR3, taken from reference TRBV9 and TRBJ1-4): DSGVTQTPKHLITATGQRVTLRCSPRSGDLSVYWYQQSLDQGLQFLIQYYNGEERAKGNILERFSAQQFPDLHSELNLSSLELGDSALYFCASSVGADPTNEKLFFGSGTQLSVL.

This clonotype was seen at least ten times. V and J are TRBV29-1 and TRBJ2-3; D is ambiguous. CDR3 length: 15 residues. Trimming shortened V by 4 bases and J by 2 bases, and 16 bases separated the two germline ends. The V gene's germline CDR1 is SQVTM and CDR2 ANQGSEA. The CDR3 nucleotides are TGCAGCGTTGGTAGGAGTAACACCCTCACAGATACGCAGTATTTT. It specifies CSVGRSNTLTDTQYF.

CDR3 DNA: TGTGCCAGCAGTTCCGACCCCCAGGACACTGAAGCTTTCTTT. Translated: CASSSDPQDTEAFF. The chain links TRBV28 to TRBJ1-1; D gene ambiguous. The germline V gene encodes CDR1 MDHEN and CDR2 SYDVKM. V was clipped by 4 bases and J by 3 bases, with 12 bases between them. The CDR3 runs 14 residues.

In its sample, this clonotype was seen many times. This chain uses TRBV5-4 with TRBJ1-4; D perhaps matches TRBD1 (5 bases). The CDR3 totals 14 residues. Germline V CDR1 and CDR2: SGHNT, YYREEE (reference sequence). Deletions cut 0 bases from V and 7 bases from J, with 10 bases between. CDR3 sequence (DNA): TGTGCCAGCAGCTTGGGGGACCGACCTGAAAAACTGTTTTTT. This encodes CASSLGDRPEKLFF.

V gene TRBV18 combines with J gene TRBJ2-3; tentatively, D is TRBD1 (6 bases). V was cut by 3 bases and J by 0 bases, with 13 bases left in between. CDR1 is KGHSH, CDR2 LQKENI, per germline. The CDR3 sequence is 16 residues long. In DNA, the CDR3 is TGTGCCAGCTCACCTAAATCGAGGGGGAGCACAGATACGCAGTATTTT. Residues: CASSPKSRGSTDTQYF.

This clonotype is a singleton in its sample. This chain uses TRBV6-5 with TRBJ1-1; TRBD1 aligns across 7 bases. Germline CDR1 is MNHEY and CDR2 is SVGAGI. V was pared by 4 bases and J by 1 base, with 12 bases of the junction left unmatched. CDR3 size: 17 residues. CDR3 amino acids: CASSFRSPGQKNTEAFF. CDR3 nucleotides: TGTGCCAGCAGTTTCAGATCCCCGGGACAGAAGAACACTGAAGCTTTCTTT.

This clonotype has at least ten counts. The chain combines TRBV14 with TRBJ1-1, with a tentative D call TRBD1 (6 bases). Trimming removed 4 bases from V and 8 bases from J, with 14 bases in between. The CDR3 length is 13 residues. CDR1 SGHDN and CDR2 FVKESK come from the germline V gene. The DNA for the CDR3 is TGTGCCAGCAGCCCGATTGACAGGTTAGAAGCTTTCTTT. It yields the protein CASSPIDRLEAFF.

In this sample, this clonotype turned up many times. This CDR3 reads CASSLWYEQYF. The CDR3 coding sequence is TGTGCCAGCAGTTTATGGTACGAGCAGTACTTC. The rearrangement links TRBV27 to TRBJ2-7; D gene uncertain. The CDR3 totals 11 residues. The V end was cut by 1 base, the J end by 4 bases, with 2 bases between. Looked up from germline, CDR1 is MNHEY and CDR2 is SMNVEV (reference sequence).

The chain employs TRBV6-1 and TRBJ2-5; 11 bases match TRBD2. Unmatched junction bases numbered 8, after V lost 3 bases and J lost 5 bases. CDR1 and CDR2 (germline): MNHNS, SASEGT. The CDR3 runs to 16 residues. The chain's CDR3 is CASSDMIAGGPETQYF. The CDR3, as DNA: TGTGCCAGCAGTGACATGATAGCGGGGGGGCCCGAGACCCAGTACTTC.

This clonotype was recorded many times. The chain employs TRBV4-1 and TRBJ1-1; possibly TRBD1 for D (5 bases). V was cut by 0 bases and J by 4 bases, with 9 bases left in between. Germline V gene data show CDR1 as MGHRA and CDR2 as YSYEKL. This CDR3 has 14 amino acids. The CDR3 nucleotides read TGCGCCAGCAGCCAAGATGGGGGACGCACTGAAGCTTTCTTT. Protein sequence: CASSQDGGRTEAFF.

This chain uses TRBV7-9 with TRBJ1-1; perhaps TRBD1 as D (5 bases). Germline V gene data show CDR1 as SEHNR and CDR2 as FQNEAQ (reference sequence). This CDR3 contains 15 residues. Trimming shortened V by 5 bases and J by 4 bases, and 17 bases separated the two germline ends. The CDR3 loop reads CASSLVRGGSTEAFF. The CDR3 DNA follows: TGTGCCAGCAGCCTGGTTAGGGGAGGAAGCACTGAAGCTTTCTTT.

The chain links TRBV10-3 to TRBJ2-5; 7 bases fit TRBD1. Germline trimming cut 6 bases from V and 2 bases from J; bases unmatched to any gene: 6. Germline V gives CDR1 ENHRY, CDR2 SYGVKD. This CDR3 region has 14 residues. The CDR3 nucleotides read TGTGCCATCAGAGCCCCGGGACAGCAAGAGACCCAGTACTTC. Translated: CAIRAPGQQETQYF.

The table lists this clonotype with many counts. This CDR3 is CASSTRDRAHEQYF. CDR3 DNA sequence: TGTGCCAGCAGCACACGGGACAGGGCCCACGAGCAGTACTTC. V usage is TRBV28 and J usage is TRBJ2-7, with 9 bases lining up with TRBD1. V lost 6 bases, J lost 5 bases, and 8 bases stayed unmatched. Germline values: CDR1 MDHEN, CDR2 SYDVKM. This CDR3 has 14 amino acids.

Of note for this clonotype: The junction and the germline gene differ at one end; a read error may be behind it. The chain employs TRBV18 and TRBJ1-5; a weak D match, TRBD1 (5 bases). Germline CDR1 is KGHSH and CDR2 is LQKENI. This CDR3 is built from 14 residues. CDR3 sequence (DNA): TGTGCCAGCTCGCCACGCTGGGGGGATCAGCCCCAGCATTTT. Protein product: CASSPRWGDQPQHF.

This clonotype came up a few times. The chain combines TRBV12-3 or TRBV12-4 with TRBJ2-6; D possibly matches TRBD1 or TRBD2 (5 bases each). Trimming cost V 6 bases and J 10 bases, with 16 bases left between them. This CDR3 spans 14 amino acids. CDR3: CASSQTGTVNVLTF. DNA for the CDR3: TGTGCCAGCAGCCAAACCGGGACGGTAAACGTCCTGACTTTC.

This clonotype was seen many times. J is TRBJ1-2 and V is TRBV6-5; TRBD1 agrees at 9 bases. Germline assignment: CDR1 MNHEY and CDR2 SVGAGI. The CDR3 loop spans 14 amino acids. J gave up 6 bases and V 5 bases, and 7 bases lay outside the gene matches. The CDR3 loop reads CASSVMGQGNGYTF. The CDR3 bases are TGTGCCAGCAGTGTTATGGGACAGGGTAATGGCTACACCTTC.

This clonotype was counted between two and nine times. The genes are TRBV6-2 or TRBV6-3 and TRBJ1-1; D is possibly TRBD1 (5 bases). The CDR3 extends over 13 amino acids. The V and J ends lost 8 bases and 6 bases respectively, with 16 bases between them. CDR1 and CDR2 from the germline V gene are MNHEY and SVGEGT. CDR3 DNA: TGTGCCAGCGAGGGGAGTCGAAGCGCTGAAGCTTTCTTT. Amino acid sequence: CASEGSRSAEAFF.

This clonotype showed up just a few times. CDR3 loop: CASSVTGVAMGNTIYF. CDR3 bases: TGTGCCAGCAGTGTGACAGGGGTCGCGATGGGAAACACCATATATTTT. The rearrangement uses TRBV6-5 and TRBJ1-3; 8 bases are a match to TRBD1. V lost 5 bases and J lost 4; bases outside the gene matches: 10. In germline, CDR1 is MNHEY, CDR2 SVGAGI. This CDR3 is 16 amino acids long.